This note documents a single T cell receptor (beta chain) sequence. The data originate from a study of T cell changes during pregnancy in multiple sclerosis. The CDR3 runs 16 residues. Trimming removed 1 base at V and 3 bases at J, with 12 bases between. Germline CDR1 MGHRA, CDR2 YSYEKL. Method: immunoSEQ multiplex PCR; TCRdb's copy keeps in-frame clones and lacks some. The sample has about 49,000 clones, roughly 94% seen once. The chain uses TRBV4-1 and TRBJ1-4; perhaps TRBD1 as D (5 bases). The source was CD8+ T cells from peripheral blood mononuclear cells, collected before pregnancy. The sequence was obtained from a female donor with multiple sclerosis, enrolled in a pregnancy study. In nucleotides, the CDR3 is TGCGCCAGCAGCCAAGCGGGGGTGGCGGCTAATGAAAAACTGTTTTTT. This codes for CASSQAGVAANEKLFF.